Shown below are 14 T cell receptor beta chains from a single sample sequenced in a study of blood T cell repertoires in COVID-19. Data came from immunoSEQ multiplex PCR; TCRdb stores just in-frame clones and leaves some out. The sample gives 20,000 to 25,000 clones, 73% of which show up once; around 21% is in the top ten. The specimen was peripheral blood. The receptors come from a human donor in a cohort sampled during active or convalescent COVID-19.

This chain connects TRBV3-1 (or the pseudogene TRBV3-2) to TRBJ1-6; D unresolved. Germline V CDR1 and CDR2: LGHDT, YNNKEL (reference sequence). V was shortened by 4 bases and J by 0 bases, with 13 bases between the two germline ends. CDR3 length: 17 amino acids. CDR3 nucleotide sequence: TGTGCCAGCAGCCCCCACCGATCCAGCTCCTATAATTCACCCCTCCACTTT. Its translation: CASSPHRSSSYNSPLHF.

A few counts support this clone. The chain recombines TRBV7-9 with TRBJ1-1; 9 bases are shared with TRBD1. There are 15 residues in the CDR3. V was pared by 4 bases and J by 4 bases, with 7 bases of the junction left unmatched. Germline V gene lookup returns CDR1 SEHNR and CDR2 FQNEAQ (reference sequence). The CDR3 loop reads CASSSSQGAVTEAFF. CDR3 sequence (DNA): TGTGCCAGCAGCTCATCACAGGGGGCCGTCACTGAAGCTTTCTTT.

The chain is built from TRBV28 and TRBJ1-2; TRBD1 aligns across 10 bases. The germline CDR1 and CDR2 sequences are MDHEN and SYDVKM. Trimming took 5 bases from V and 2 from J; bases not matched to a gene: 8. The CDR3 spans 16 residues. The CDR3 bases are TGTGCCAGCAGTAGGGACAGGGGACTGATAAACTATGGCTACACCTTC. This codes for CASSRDRGLINYGYTF.

V is TRBV4-3 and J is TRBJ1-4; 10 positions agree with TRBD1. Germline V gives CDR1 LGHNA, CDR2 YSLEER. The V gene end was trimmed by 3 bases and the J gene end by 7 bases; junction bases not matched to a gene: 5. The CDR3 is made up of 15 amino acids. The CDR3 protein is CASSQEGQGLEKLFF. DNA for the CDR3: TGCGCCAGCAGCCAGGAGGGACAGGGGCTTGAAAAACTGTTTTTT.

This clone was found once. This chain joins TRBV28 and TRBJ2-5; TRBD1 aligns across 11 bases. The V segment lost 2 bases and the J segment 2 bases; nucleotides outside the gene matches: 10. Germline CDR1 reads MDHEN; CDR2 reads SYDVKM. There are 18 residues in the CDR3. In DNA, the CDR3 is TGTGCCAGCAGTTTACTTTCCCGGACAGGGGGCTTTCAAGAGACCCAGTACTTC. Its protein is CASSLLSRTGGFQETQYF.

This chain connects TRBV18 to TRBJ1-2; 10 bases map to TRBD1. CDR3 length equals 18 residues. CDR1 is KGHSH and CDR2 is LQKENI in the germline V gene. After removal of 3 bases from V and 4 bases from J, the junction contained 14 bases not matched to a gene. The CDR3 spells CASSPIDRGRLPPYGYTF. The CDR3, as DNA: TGTGCCAGCTCACCTATTGACAGGGGGCGGTTGCCACCCTATGGCTACACCTTC.

The gene calls are TRBV2 and TRBJ2-1; 9 nucleotides agree with TRBD2. Germline V gene sequence: CDR1 SNHLY, CDR2 FYNNEI. With 3 bases clipped from V and 7 bases from J, the junction kept 7 bases outside the gene matches. This CDR3 is built from 15 residues. For the CDR3, the DNA is TGTGCCAGCAGTGAGGAGGCGGGGGGGCCGAATGAGCAGTTCTTC. It codes for CASSEEAGGPNEQFF.

The chain uses TRBV5-4 and TRBJ2-3, with 11 bases matching TRBD2. There are 17 residues in the CDR3. The germline V gene encodes CDR1 SGHNT and CDR2 YYREEE (reference sequence). The V and J ends lost 4 bases and 2 bases, in that order; junction bases with no gene match: 9. CDR3 coding DNA: TGTGCCAGCAGCCCGGGCGGACTAGCGGGTTTCACAGATACGCAGTATTTT. Amino acids: CASSPGGLAGFTDTQYF.

The chain is built from TRBV30 and TRBJ1-2; D is perhaps TRBD1 (6 bases). CDR3 length: 14 residues. CDR1 and CDR2 (germline): GTSNPN, SVGIG (reference sequence). Trimming stripped 0 bases from V and 2 bases from J, with 10 bases between. CDR3 sequence reads: CAWSVGQGNYGYTF. As DNA, the CDR3 is TGTGCCTGGAGTGTCGGGCAGGGGAACTATGGCTACACCTTC.

This clone appeared once. The chain combines TRBV6-5 with TRBJ1-5; 10 bases match TRBD1. The ends lost 5 bases at V and 4 bases at J; junction bases unmatched: 5. CDR1 is MNHEY and CDR2 is SVGAGI in the germline V gene. CDR3 length: 15 amino acids. CDR3 region: CASSTGTGVNQPQHF. Written as DNA, the CDR3 is TGTGCCAGCAGTACGGGGACAGGGGTAAATCAGCCCCAGCATTTT.

The rearrangement joins TRBV28 to TRBJ2-5, with D perhaps TRBD2 (6 bases). With 4 bases removed from V and 13 bases from J, the gap between germline ends came to 19 bases. Per germline, CDR1 MDHEN and CDR2 SYDVKM. This CDR3 spans 13 amino acids. The CDR3 here is CASSSPPSAGRYF. The CDR3 nucleotides read TGTGCCAGCAGTTCCCCTCCTTCGGCGGGGCGGTACTTC.

V usage is TRBV7-9 and J usage is TRBJ1-2; D perhaps matches TRBD1 (5 bases). This CDR3 comprises 14 residues. The ends were cut back, 0 bases at V and 3 bases at J, with 8 bases in the middle. From germline, CDR1 is SEHNR and CDR2 FQNEAQ (reference sequence). As DNA, the CDR3 is TGTGCCAGCAGCTTAGCGACAGTACACTATGGCTACACCTTC. Translation gives CASSLATVHYGYTF.

The rearrangement uses TRBV28 and TRBJ1-6, with D possibly being TRBD1 (6 bases). The CDR3 has 18 amino acids. Germline CDR1 is MDHEN and CDR2 is SYDVKM. The V end was cut by 2 bases, the J end by 6 bases, with 20 bases between. CDR3 protein: CASSLNRQGMRINSPLHF. The CDR3 coding sequence is TGTGCCAGCAGTTTAAATCGGCAGGGGATGAGAATTAATTCACCCCTCCACTTT.

This sequence joins TRBV6-1 and TRBJ1-4; no clear D. The CDR3 is made up of 15 amino acids. Between the trimmed V and J ends, which lost 3 bases and 3 bases, there was a span of 11 bases. CDR1 MNHNS and CDR2 SASEGT come from the germline V gene. CDR3 DNA: TGTGCCAGCAGTGATCGCCGGAGAGCTAATGAAAAACTGTTTTTT. Protein sequence: CASSDRRRANEKLFF.